The T cell receptor (beta chain) under discussion was sequenced for a study of blood T cell repertoires in COVID-19. Study-level information: COVID-19 samples collected from the United States, Italy and Spain covered acute and convalescent phases.

V lost 6 bases to trimming and J lost 7 bases; unmatched junction nucleotides: 9. The CDR3 consists of 15 residues. CDR1 MNHEY and CDR2 SVGAGI come from the germline V gene. In the source study's methods: Reference gene primer amplification in the assay estimated nucleated cell counts. The protocol was immunoSEQ multiplex PCR, while the TCRdb copy is restricted to in-frame clones and leaves out a portion. V and J calls and clone size are copied from that table; D and trimming were computed from the DNA. The sample holds approximately 250,000 clones, about 90% seen once. Enrolled through a virtual design, the participants were between about 18 and 100 years of age and came from some 25 US areas.

The specimen sequenced was PBMCs or T cells enriched from blood (not recorded which). The sequence derives from a woman between 25 and 40 years old with acute COVID-19. This rearrangement joins TRBV6-5 to TRBJ1-5; TRBD1 matches 10 bases. The CDR3 protein is CASRTGTGEGQPQHF. Here the CDR3 DNA reads TGTGCCAGCAGAACCGGGACAGGGGAGGGACAGCCCCAGCATTTT.